The clone carrying this TCR beta chain was seen repeatedly, ten times or more. Its antigen remains unknown. This entry belongs to a study of Graves' ophthalmopathy and Graves' hyperthyroidism. Study conclusions and caveats: Appearing in blood as well were most expanded thyroid clonotypes above 0.001 frequency. The model reached 55% to 71% sensitivity and roughly 76% specificity for predicting ophthalmopathy progression.

Patients with other autoimmune diseases, uncontrolled infections, pregnancy or lactation were excluded. Reliance was placed on clinical symptoms, serum thyroxine, TRAb, thyroid ultrasound and orbital computed tomography for diagnosis. The V end lost 5 bases, the J end lost 3 bases, and 16 bases lay between the germline ends. Germline lookup yields CDR1 KGHDR and CDR2 SFDVKD. The CDR3 sequence is 16 residues long. For repertoire sequencing, the TCR beta CDR3 regions were amplified from RNA transcripts. First-round RT-PCR used HTBI primers; second-round multiplex PCR followed. TCRdb fed the multiplex PCR reads into MiXCR, producing one record per CDR3 protein. The sample has about 740,000 distinct CDR3 sequences, 40% seen once.

The receptor was isolated from an adult man with Graves' ophthalmopathy. Sequenced input: peripheral blood. The chain carries TRBV24-1 and TRBJ1-5; D is unresolved. DNA for the CDR3: TGTGCCACCAGTGCCGGCGGGATCCGATACAATCAGCCCCAGCATTTT. It is translated as CATSAGGIRYNQPQHF.